A single sample gave rise to the 20 T cell receptor beta chains below, sequenced in a study of metastatic and nonmetastatic thyroid tumors. TCRdb re-analyzed the PCR reads through MiXCR. This sample has tens of thousands of clones, with just over 14% found just once. Thyroid surgery was performed in patients who had received no treatment beforehand. Sequencing input: tumor tissue. All receptors come from a female donor with papillary thyroid cancer or a benign thyroid nodule (not recorded which). Some clones in this sample may be carry-over from other donors' samples.

This clone is termed medium-sized. The chain is built from TRBV12-3 or TRBV12-4 and TRBJ1-4, with D uncertain. The CDR3 covers 17 residues. The V gene lost 6 bases and the J gene lost 8 bases, with 25 bases spanning the gap. The CDR3 region has the DNA TGTGCCAGCAGCCTAAGCGGGCCAGCGCGGTTTAGCGAAAAACTGTTTTTT. As protein: CASSLSGPARFSEKLFF.

The table lists this clone with many counts. J is TRBJ1-1 and V is TRBV12-3 or TRBV12-4, with D possibly TRBD1 on 6 matching bases. The CDR3 runs 13 residues. Trimming cost V 6 bases and J 5 bases, with 13 bases left between them. CDR3 sequence (DNA): TGTGCCAGCAGCTCACAGGGCTGGACTGAAGCTTTCTTT. It translates to CASSSQGWTEAFF.

CDR3 bases: TGTGCCAGCAGCGTAGTAGCGGACAGGGGGATGAGGGGCTACACCTTC. Its translation is CASSVVADRGMRGYTF. The V and J genes are TRBV9 and TRBJ1-2, with 10 bases fitting TRBD1. The CDR3 contains 16 residues. CDR1 SGDLS and CDR2 YYNGEE come from the germline V gene. V lost 0 bases and J lost 8; bases outside the gene matches: 10.

The table lists this clone with many counts. CDR3: CASSVDAGGLSYEQYF. CDR3 in DNA: TGTGCCAGCAGCGTAGACGCGGGGGGCCTGTCCTACGAGCAGTACTTC. The rearrangement joins TRBV9 to TRBJ2-7, with TRBD2 identical over 8 bases. This CDR3 spans 16 amino acids. CDR1 is SGDLS, CDR2 YYNGEE, per germline. V was clipped by 0 bases and J by 1 base; unmatched bases: 6.

This clone was counted at least ten times. The chain couples TRBV6-1 to TRBJ1-6; 8 nucleotides align to TRBD1. The germline V gene encodes CDR1 MNHNS and CDR2 SASEGT. The CDR3 contains 16 residues. V gave up 6 bases and J gave up 3 bases; unmatched junction bases: 7. The DNA of the CDR3 is TGTGCCAGCAGCAAGACAGGGGCCAGCTATAATTCACCCCTCCACTTT. Amino acid sequence: CASSKTGASYNSPLHF.

This clone was picked up many times. The V and J genes are TRBV7-2 and TRBJ1-1; D is uncertain. Deletions cut 5 bases from V and 3 bases from J, with 16 bases between. The CDR3 is 15 residues long. Germline assignment: CDR1 SGHTA and CDR2 FQGNSA. CDR3: CASSPPTPRHTEAFF. CDR3 DNA sequence: TGTGCCAGCAGCCCTCCCACACCGCGGCACACTGAAGCTTTCTTT.

The chain is built from TRBV30 and TRBJ1-3; unclear D gene. The germline CDR1 and CDR2 sequences are GTSNPN and SVGIG (reference sequence). The CDR3 covers 16 residues. Trimming removed 2 bases from V and 3 bases from J, with 17 bases in between. CDR3 loop: CAWSPLGKPYGNTIYF. CDR3 bases: TGTGCCTGGAGTCCCCTCGGAAAGCCCTATGGAAACACCATATATTTT.

At least ten counts were recorded for this clone. CDR3 amino acids: CASSLGTGEDTEAFF. The CDR3 DNA follows: TGTGCCAGCAGCTTGGGGACAGGGGAGGACACTGAAGCTTTCTTT. This rearrangement joins TRBV3-1 to TRBJ1-1; TRBD1 aligns across 10 bases. Germline-derived CDR1 and CDR2 are LGHDT and YNNKEL (reference sequence). This CDR3 has 15 residues. Trimming at V came to 5 bases and at J to 3 bases, leaving 6 bases not matched to a gene.

This clone has ten or more counts. The CDR3 here is CSARGRSEQFF. CDR3 nucleotides: TGCAGTGCTAGGGGGAGATCCGAGCAGTTCTTC. V gene TRBV20-1 combines with J gene TRBJ2-1; maybe TRBD2 (5 bases). Trimming took off 3 bases at V and 10 bases at J, with 10 bases between the two ends. Per the germline V gene, CDR1 is DFQATT and CDR2 is SNEGSKA (reference sequence). This CDR3 has 11 amino acids.

Many counts were recorded for this clone. J is TRBJ1-2 and V is TRBV11-2; 7 nucleotides align to TRBD1. Germline CDR1 reads SGHAT; CDR2 reads FQNNGV. V trimming: 4 bases; J trimming: 8 bases; junction bases outside the gene matches: 7. This CDR3 comprises 13 residues. The chain's CDR3 is CASSYTGDGGYTF. DNA for the CDR3: TGTGCCAGCAGCTATACAGGGGATGGGGGCTACACCTTC. The full variable domain, rest sourced from reference TRBV11-2 and TRBJ1-2, is EAGVAQSPRYKIIEKRQSVAFWCNPISGHATLYWYQQILGQGPKLLIQFQNNGVVDDSQLPKDRFSAERLKGVDSTLKIQPAKLEDSAVYLCASSYTGDGGYTFGSGTRLTVV.

The rearrangement links TRBV7-2 to TRBJ2-7, with TRBD2 as a possible D gene (6 bases). Germline assignment: CDR1 SGHTA and CDR2 FQGNSA. The CDR3 covers 15 residues. Trimming pared 4 bases from V and 2 bases from J, leaving 15 bases between. The DNA for the CDR3 is TGTGCCAGCAGCTCCAGAGGTGGAGGGCCCTACGAGCAGTACTTC. Protein product: CASSSRGGGPYEQYF.

This clone was seen ten or more times. The chain carries TRBV28 and TRBJ1-1; D not certain. The CDR3 runs to 14 residues. Germline V gene sequence: CDR1 MDHEN, CDR2 SYDVKM. Trimming took 8 bases from V and 0 from J, leaving 13 bases between them. The CDR3 sequence: CASSSPGMNTEAFF. Written as DNA, the CDR3 is TGTGCCAGCTCCTCCCCGGGGATGAACACTGAAGCTTTCTTT.

This clone was recorded many times. The chain joins TRBV2 to TRBJ2-1; no clear D gene. Per germline, CDR1 SNHLY and CDR2 FYNNEI. CDR3 size: 13 residues. Trimming took off 8 bases at V and 8 bases at J, with 16 bases between the two ends. The CDR3 nucleotides read TGTGCCAGCGCGTACCTCGTAGGACATGAGCAGTTCTTC. It translates to CASAYLVGHEQFF.

This chain connects TRBV11-2 to TRBJ2-1, with TRBD1 as a possible D gene (6 bases). This CDR3 is built from 15 residues. The ends were cut back, 7 bases at V and 6 bases at J, with 19 bases in the middle. CDR1 is SGHAT, CDR2 FQNNGV, per germline. CDR3 coding DNA: TGTGCCAGCACCCAGGTGGGGGTGGGGGCCAATGAGCAGTTCTTC. Its translation: CASTQVGVGANEQFF.

This clone has a count of ten or more. The chain couples TRBV5-4 to TRBJ1-4; the D is unclear. CDR1 is SGHNT, CDR2 YYREEE, per germline (reference sequence). CDR3 length: 13 amino acids. Trimming shortened V by 10 bases and J by 4 bases, and 14 bases separated the two germline ends. This chain's CDR3 is CAASRDLNEKLFF. CDR3 nucleotides: TGTGCCGCCTCGCGGGATCTTAATGAAAAACTGTTTTTT.

The sample holds many counts of this clone. The chain employs TRBV6-1 and TRBJ1-2; 8 nucleotides align to TRBD1. The CDR3 runs to 12 residues. J was trimmed by 11 bases and V by 5 bases; bases with no gene match: 7. Germline CDR1 and CDR2: MNHNS and SASEGT. The CDR3 region has the DNA TGTGCCAGCAGTCCCGGACAGGGCAGGTACACCTTC. Protein: CASSPGQGRYTF.

J is TRBJ2-7 and V is TRBV6-7; D assignment may be TRBD1 or TRBD2 (7 bases each). TRBV6-7 is marked as an open reading frame, function uncertain. With 4 bases removed from V and 5 bases from J, the gap between germline ends came to 15 bases. This CDR3 comprises 14 residues. The CDR3 sequence: CASSSRGGGDEQYF. In nucleotides, the CDR3 is TGTGCCAGCAGTTCCAGGGGGGGGGGGGACGAGCAGTACTTC.

In its sample, this clone was seen a few times. This may be a read error, as it is one base from a much larger clone. The chain joins TRBV10-2 to TRBJ1-1; the match to TRBD1 covers 8 bases. The CDR3 extends over 13 amino acids. Germline V lookup: CDR1 WSHSY, CDR2 SAAADI. CDR3 nucleotides: TGCGCCGCCAGGGGGCGGACGAACGCTGAAGCTTTCTTT. Its translation is CAARGRTNAEAFF.

The table lists this clone with many counts. The chain uses TRBV24-1 and TRBJ2-3; tentative D call: TRBD1 (5 bases). Trimming removed 2 bases at V and 3 bases at J, with 8 bases between. Germline lookup yields CDR1 KGHDR and CDR2 SFDVKD. The CDR3 runs to 14 residues. The CDR3 loop reads CATSDSTATDTQYF. The DNA of the CDR3 is TGTGCCACCAGTGATTCGACAGCGACAGATACGCAGTATTTT.

At least ten counts were recorded for this clone. The chain employs TRBV29-1 and TRBJ1-1; 9 nucleotides match TRBD1. V shed 7 bases, J shed 0 bases, and the junction held 9 bases outside the gene matches. The CDR3 runs to 15 residues. Germline V gene lookup returns CDR1 SQVTM and CDR2 ANQGSEA. CDR3 region: CSGGQGWGMNTEAFF. CDR3 sequence (DNA): TGCAGCGGCGGACAGGGGTGGGGGATGAACACTGAAGCTTTCTTT.